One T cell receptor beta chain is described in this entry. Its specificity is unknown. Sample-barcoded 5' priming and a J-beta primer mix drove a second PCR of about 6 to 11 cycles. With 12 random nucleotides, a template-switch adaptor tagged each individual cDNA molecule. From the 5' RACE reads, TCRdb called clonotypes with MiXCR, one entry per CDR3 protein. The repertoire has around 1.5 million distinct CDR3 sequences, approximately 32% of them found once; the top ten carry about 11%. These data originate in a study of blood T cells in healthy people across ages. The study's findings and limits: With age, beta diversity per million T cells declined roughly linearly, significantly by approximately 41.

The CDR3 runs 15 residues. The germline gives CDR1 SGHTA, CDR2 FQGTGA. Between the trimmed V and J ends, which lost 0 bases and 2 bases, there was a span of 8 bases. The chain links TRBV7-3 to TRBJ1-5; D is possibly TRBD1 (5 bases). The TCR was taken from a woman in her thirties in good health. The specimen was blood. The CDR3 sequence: CASSLTGTGNQPQHF. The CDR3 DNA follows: TGTGCCAGCAGCTTAACTGGGACCGGCAATCAGCCCCAGCATTTT.